This T cell receptor (beta chain) was identified in a study of cytomegalovirus exposure and HLA in healthy donors. Study-wide results and limits: For cytomegalovirus status, the classifier reportedly gave diagnoses with high specificity and sensitivity.

13 Jbeta primers and 60 Vbeta primers were used for the PCR. Produced via immunoSEQ multiplex PCR; TCRdb's table is partial and in-frame only. Here the sample spans 200,000 to 250,000 clones, approximately 81% being singletons. Notes on this clone: The antigen is not known.

The CDR3 is 19 residues long. V dropped 2 bases and J dropped 5; count of bases not matched to a gene: 19. Germline CDR1 and CDR2: ENHRY and SYGVKD. This receptor was taken from a human donor in good health. V is TRBV10-3 and J is TRBJ2-5; the match to TRBD2 covers 8 bases. Source material: PBMCs. The CDR3 sequence is CAISEGWGASSGSGETQYF. CDR3 nucleotide sequence: TGTGCCATCAGTGAGGGTTGGGGGGCGTCCAGCGGGAGTGGGGAGACCCAGTACTTC.